This passage covers 14 T cell receptor beta chains from one sample sequenced in a study of T cells in Graves' hyperthyroidism and ophthalmopathy. TCR beta CDR3 region amplification was performed from RNA transcripts. An initial round of RT-PCR targeting the TCR CDR3 relied on the HTBI primer set. TCRdb itself ran the multiplex PCR reads through MiXCR, one entry per CDR3 protein. Here the sample spans about half a million distinct CDR3 sequences, more than 20% being singletons. Sequenced sample: blood. All receptors derive from a man between 18 and 29 years old with Graves' hyperthyroidism.

Ten or more counts support this clonotype. The chain employs TRBV4-2 and TRBJ1-3; no clear D gene. This CDR3 comprises 14 residues. The V gene's germline CDR1 is LGHNA and CDR2 YNFKEQ. V was trimmed by 0 bases and J by 6 bases, leaving 9 bases between them. The CDR3 coding sequence is TGTGCCAGCAGCCAAGATCGGGCAGAAAACACCATATATTTT. It specifies CASSQDRAENTIYF.

This clonotype showed up many times. CDR3 nucleotide sequence: TGTGCCAGCAATTCACAGGGGATGGCTGCATATAGCAATCAGCCCCAGCATTTT. This gives the protein CASNSQGMAAYSNQPQHF. The chain combines TRBV6-2 or TRBV6-3 with TRBJ1-5; 7 bases align to TRBD1. After removal of 7 bases from V and 0 bases from J, the junction contained 15 bases not matched to a gene. The CDR3 loop spans 18 amino acids. Germline V CDR1 and CDR2: MNHEY, SVGEGT.

DNA for the CDR3: TGTGCCAGCAGTACGGTAGGGACAGCGGCGAGAGAGACCCAGTACTTC. It codes for CASSTVGTAARETQYF. The chain carries TRBV6-1 and TRBJ2-5; 7 positions match TRBD1. CDR3 size: 16 residues. Germline trimming cut 5 bases from V and 4 bases from J; bases unmatched to any gene: 13. Looked up from germline, CDR1 is MNHNS and CDR2 is SASEGT.

This chain links TRBV15 with TRBJ1-3; D not certain. Germline V CDR1 and CDR2: LNHNV, YYDKDF (reference sequence). Trimming took 3 bases from V and 0 from J, leaving 9 bases between them. There are 15 residues in the CDR3. CDR3 nucleotides: TGTGCCACCAGCAGCAATCTTAACTCTGGAAACACCATATATTTT. Protein sequence: CATSSNLNSGNTIYF. Complete variable domain (other parts from reference TRBV15 and TRBJ1-3): DAMVIQNPRYQVTQFGKPVTLSCSQTLNHNVMYWYQQKSSQAPKLLFHYYDKDFNNEADTPDNFQSRRPNTSFCFLDIRSPGLGDTAMYLCATSSNLNSGNTIYFGEGSWLTVV.

In its sample, this clonotype was seen many times. The chain employs TRBV4-1 and TRBJ2-5; D is perhaps TRBD2 (6 bases). Trimming removed 0 bases at V and 5 bases at J, with 16 bases between. The CDR3 runs to 16 residues. Germline V gene data show CDR1 as MGHRA and CDR2 as YSYEKL. The DNA of the CDR3 is TGCGCCAGCAGCCAAGATTACTACGGGGAGGCGGAGACCCAGTACTTC. Its protein product is CASSQDYYGEAETQYF.

This clonotype was seen many times. V is TRBV6-1 and J is TRBJ1-2, with D perhaps TRBD1 (6 bases). The germline V gene encodes CDR1 MNHNS and CDR2 SASEGT. The CDR3 loop spans 15 amino acids. The V gene lost 2 bases and the J gene lost 6 bases, with 16 bases spanning the gap. CDR3 DNA: TGTGCCAGCAGTGAATGGGACATTTTGTATGATGGCTACACCTTC. This translates into CASSEWDILYDGYTF.

This clonotype has ten or more counts. V gene TRBV15 combines with J gene TRBJ2-5, with D uncertain. This CDR3 has 12 residues. CDR1 and CDR2 from the germline V gene are LNHNV and YYDKDF (reference sequence). V lost 2 bases and J 7 bases, leaving 8 bases between the germline ends. The CDR3 spells CATSRSTGTQYF. The DNA of the CDR3 is TGTGCCACCAGCAGATCTACGGGGACCCAGTACTTC.

This clonotype appeared many times. The chain links TRBV5-6 to TRBJ1-1, with D maybe TRBD1 (5 bases). In germline, CDR1 is SGHDT, CDR2 YYEEEE. There are 13 residues in the CDR3. V lost 6 bases, J lost 0 bases, and 9 bases lay in between. CDR3 protein: CASKNRMNTEAFF. CDR3 sequence (DNA): TGTGCCAGCAAGAACAGGATGAACACTGAAGCTTTCTTT.

This clonotype was observed a handful of times. The J gene is TRBJ2-5, the V gene TRBV19; TRBD1 aligns across 7 bases. The length of the CDR3 is 15 residues. Germline trimming cut 4 bases from V and 0 bases from J; bases unmatched to any gene: 5. Germline V CDR1 and CDR2: LNHDA, SQIVND (reference sequence). This CDR3 reads CASSRYGTDQETQYF. The CDR3 DNA is TGTGCCAGTAGTAGATACGGGACAGACCAAGAGACCCAGTACTTC.

This clonotype was recorded a few times. For the CDR3, the DNA is TGTGCCAGCAGTTACTCGAGCTTTAGCGGCCCTAGCTCCTACGAGCAGTACTTC. Its translation is CASSYSSFSGPSSYEQYF. V gene TRBV6-2 or TRBV6-3 combines with J gene TRBJ2-7, with a tentative D call TRBD2 (6 bases). Germline V lookup: CDR1 MNHEY, CDR2 SVGEGT. The CDR3 has 18 amino acids. The germline V and J ends were trimmed by 0 bases and 0 bases, with 18 bases remaining between them.

This clonotype was counted many times. The chain carries TRBV6-1 and TRBJ2-5, with TRBD1 as a possible D gene (5 bases). This CDR3 is built from 12 residues. Between the trimmed V and J ends, which lost 5 bases and 5 bases, there was a span of 9 bases. The germline gives CDR1 MNHNS, CDR2 SASEGT. This CDR3 reads CASSSGIETQYF. CDR3 coding DNA: TGTGCCAGCAGTTCAGGGATCGAGACCCAGTACTTC.

The chain carries TRBV4-1 and TRBJ1-2, with 7 positions matching TRBD1. Germline assignment: CDR1 MGHRA and CDR2 YSYEKL. The length of the CDR3 is 16 residues. The J segment lost 6 bases and the V segment lost 1 base, leaving 11 bases of the junction unmatched. CDR3 amino acids: CASSQVSAGGSDGYTF. The CDR3 nucleotides are TGCGCCAGCAGCCAAGTTAGCGCAGGGGGGAGTGATGGCTACACCTTC.

This clonotype has at least ten counts. The rearrangement links TRBV20-1 to TRBJ1-3; no firm D call. The ends were cut back, 6 bases at V and 4 bases at J, with 19 bases in the middle. The CDR3 extends over 15 amino acids. From germline, CDR1 is DFQATT and CDR2 SNEGSKA (reference sequence). The CDR3 region is CSAQRRDSLGNTIYF. The CDR3, as DNA: TGCAGTGCCCAACGAAGGGATTCACTAGGAAACACCATATATTTT.

This chain joins TRBV7-6 and TRBJ1-5; 8 nucleotides agree with TRBD1. Germline loops: CDR1 SGHVS, CDR2 FNYEAQ. CDR3 size: 16 residues. V was pared by 5 bases and J by 0 bases, with 6 bases of the junction left unmatched. CDR3 nucleotide sequence: TGTGCCAGCAGCCCCCTGACAGGGGATAGCAATCAGCCCCAGCATTTT. This sequence encodes CASSPLTGDSNQPQHF.